This T cell receptor beta chain was sequenced during a study of regulatory T cells in long-lasting Graves disease. CDR1 is SEHNR and CDR2 is FQNEAQ in the germline V gene (reference sequence). Trimming took off 2 bases at V and 2 bases at J, with 15 bases between the two ends. This CDR3 has 16 residues. As to this clonotype: A much larger clone lies one base from this, so it may be a read error.

CDR3-region Arm-PCR and iRepertoire HTBI primers produced the TCR beta libraries. The authors' processing: Taken together, the samples had roughly 63 TRBV and 14 TRBJ segments identified. TCRdb fed the multiplex PCR reads into MiXCR, producing one record per CDR3 protein. These V and J calls originate from TCRdb's pipeline instead of the authors' own analysis. The profile shows 350,000 to 500,000 distinct CDR3 sequences, less than 15% of them singletons. Described time point: newly diagnosed GD, antithyroid drugs for less than 3 months. After RNA was extracted from PBMCs, the TCR library was made from it. These sequences were also reported in another study, on T cells in Graves' hyperthyroidism and ophthalmopathy. Per that study: The study excluded patients with uncontrolled infection, other autoimmune disease, pregnancy or lactation. Ophthalmopathy prediction by the model preceded onset by a median about 6 months.

Sequences were derived from peripheral blood mononuclear cells (PBMCs), sampled at new diagnosis, from a patient treated with antithyroid drugs. The chain carries TRBV7-9 and TRBJ1-2; TRBD1 might be the D (6 bases). The sequence came from a woman between 45 and 65 years old with Graves disease. CDR3 amino acids: CASSLTLQGLNYGYTF. CDR3 DNA: TGTGCCAGCAGCTTAACGCTACAGGGATTAAACTATGGCTACACCTTC.